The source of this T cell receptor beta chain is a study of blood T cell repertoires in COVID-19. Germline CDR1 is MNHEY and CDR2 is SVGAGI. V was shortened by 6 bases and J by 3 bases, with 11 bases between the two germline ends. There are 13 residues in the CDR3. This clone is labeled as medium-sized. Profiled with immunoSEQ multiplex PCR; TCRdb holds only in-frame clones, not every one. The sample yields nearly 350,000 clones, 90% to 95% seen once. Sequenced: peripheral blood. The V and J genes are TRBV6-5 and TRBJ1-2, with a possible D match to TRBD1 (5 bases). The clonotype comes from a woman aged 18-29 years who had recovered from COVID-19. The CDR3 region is CASREGPHYGYTF. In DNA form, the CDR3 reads TGTGCCAGCAGGGAGGGGCCCCACTATGGCTACACCTTC.